Below, one T cell receptor (beta chain) is given with its context. Original data processing: Cell counts per sample came from amplifying reference gene primers. Repertoires were generated with immunoSEQ multiplex PCR, while TCRdb's copy carries only in-frame clones and drops some. V and J calls and clone size come straight from that table; D and trimming were deduced from the DNA. Found here are around 250,000 clones, approximately 88% of them singletons; the top ten hold roughly 10%. The sample is drawn from a study of blood T cell repertoires in COVID-19. Study as a whole: Samples representing acute and convalescent COVID-19 were sourced from the United States, Italy and Spain. T cells, B-cell-depleted T cells, or PBMCs supplied cDNA or gDNA.

Seattle participants joined during active infection and were tracked over time. The CDR3 is 15 residues long. J gave up 4 bases and V 5 bases, and 8 bases lay outside the gene matches. Germline V gives CDR1 MNHEY, CDR2 SVGEGT. The origin of this receptor is a woman between 70 and 85 years old with COVID-19, enrolled during active disease. The sequencing sample was made of peripheral blood. The chain is built from TRBV6-2 or TRBV6-3 and TRBJ2-3; the match to TRBD1 covers 8 bases. The CDR3 sequence: CASSPPGGRADTQYF. For the CDR3, the DNA is TGTGCCAGCAGTCCACCAGGGGGCAGGGCAGATACGCAGTATTTT.